Listed here are 8 T cell receptor beta chains from one sample, sequenced in a study of T cells in Graves' hyperthyroidism and ophthalmopathy. Template material for amplifying TCR beta CDR3 regions consisted of RNA transcripts. The primer set for the first-round RT-PCR of the TCR CDR3 was HTBI. One entry per CDR3 protein, called by TCRdb with MiXCR from the multiplex PCR reads. The sample has some 300,000 distinct CDR3 sequences, roughly 13% seen once. The sample was blood. Every receptor here comes from a woman aged 35 to 49 with Graves' hyperthyroidism.

Only a few counts were recorded for this clonotype. The chain couples TRBV18 to TRBJ1-5, with no clear D. The CDR3 contains 14 residues. Trimming took 3 bases from V and 0 from J, leaving 6 bases between them. In germline, CDR1 is KGHSH, CDR2 LQKENI. For the CDR3, the DNA is TGTGCCAGCTCACCGGGGAGTAGCAATCAGCCCCAGCATTTT. Protein: CASSPGSSNQPQHF. Using reference TRBV18 and TRBJ1-5 for the parts outside the CDR3, the full variable domain is NAGVMQNPRHLVRRRGQEARLRCSPMKGHSHVYWYRQLPEEGLKFMVYLQKENIIDESGMPKERFSAEFPKEGPSILRIQQVVRGDSAAYFCASSPGSSNQPQHFGDGTRLSIL.

This clonotype was recorded many times. CDR3 loop: CAYLSGVQYF. CDR3 DNA sequence: TGTGCCTACTTGAGCGGGGTGCAGTATTTT. The V gene is TRBV30, the J gene TRBJ2-3, with TRBD2 matching 7 bases. Germline CDR1 is GTSNPN and CDR2 is SVGIG (reference sequence). This CDR3 is 10 amino acids long. The V segment lost 7 bases and the J segment 11 bases; nucleotides outside the gene matches: 6.

This clonotype was found many times. The V gene is TRBV10-3, the J gene TRBJ1-1, with D unclear. Deletions cut 7 bases from V and 1 base from J, with 7 bases between. This CDR3 has 12 residues. CDR1 is ENHRY and CDR2 is SYGVKD in the germline V gene. CDR3 protein: CAIKDANTEAFF. CDR3 nucleotides: TGTGCCATCAAGGACGCGAACACTGAAGCTTTCTTT.

This clonotype was seen ten or more times. The chain recombines TRBV7-9 with TRBJ2-1; 9 positions match TRBD1. Germline lookup yields CDR1 SEHNR and CDR2 FQNEAQ (reference sequence). The CDR3 consists of 17 residues. V shed 4 bases, J shed 8 bases, and the junction held 15 bases outside the gene matches. The CDR3 DNA follows: TGTGCCAGCAGCTACCAAGGGACAGGGCCTCTATTGGATGAGCAGTTCTTC. The encoded protein is CASSYQGTGPLLDEQFF.

The table lists this clonotype with a few counts. The chain is built from TRBV5-1 and TRBJ1-1; 8 bases agree with TRBD1. J was trimmed by 2 bases and V by 0 bases; bases with no gene match: 3. CDR1 SGHRS and CDR2 YFSETQ come from the germline V gene. The CDR3 covers 15 residues. The CDR3 DNA is TGCGCCAGCAGCTTGGAGGGGACAGGTAACACTGAAGCTTTCTTT. Residues: CASSLEGTGNTEAFF. The whole variable domain, remainder taken from reference TRBV5-1 and TRBJ1-1, is KAGVTQTPRYLIKTRGQQVTLSCSPISGHRSVSWYQQTPGQGLQFLFEYFSETQRNKGNFPGRFSGRQFSNSRSEMNVSTLELGDSALYLCASSLEGTGNTEAFFGQGTRLTVV.

Many counts were recorded for this clonotype. The J gene is TRBJ1-1, the V gene TRBV12-3 or TRBV12-4; D is possibly TRBD1 (6 bases). Trimming stripped 8 bases from V and 3 bases from J, with 16 bases between. The CDR3 spans 14 residues. CDR3 in DNA: TGTGCCAGCGGCCCCGACAGGATCGACACTGAAGCTTTCTTT. Translated, it gives CASGPDRIDTEAFF.

The table lists this clonotype with many counts. One junction end does not reproduce the germline sequence, and a read error may be involved. This chain links TRBV7-7 with TRBJ2-5, with D perhaps given as TRBD1 or TRBD2 (5 bases each). This CDR3 has 15 amino acids. CDR1 and CDR2 from the germline V gene are SSHAT and FNYEAQ (reference sequence). In nucleotides, the CDR3 is TGTGCTAGCAGCCAGAGACTTTTGGGGGAGGAGACCCAGTACTTC. Its translation: CASSQRLLGEETQYF.

This clonotype has just a few counts. This chain connects TRBV14 to TRBJ2-2, with 7 bases lining up with TRBD1. CDR1 SGHDN and CDR2 FVKESK come from the germline V gene. V lost 5 bases and J lost 2; bases outside the gene matches: 8. CDR3 length equals 16 residues. The chain's CDR3 is CASSSRTGGNTGELFF. CDR3 in DNA: TGTGCCAGCAGCTCAAGGACAGGCGGAAACACCGGGGAGCTGTTTTTT.